One sample yielded the 15 T cell receptor beta chains listed below, sequenced in a study of T cells in Graves' hyperthyroidism and ophthalmopathy. Amplified TCR beta CDR3 regions derived from RNA transcripts. First-round RT-PCR with HTBI primers amplified the TCR CDR3 region. A single record per CDR3 protein comes from TCRdb applying MiXCR to the multiplex PCR reads. The sample includes about 540,000 distinct CDR3 sequences, around 45% of them seen just once. The sequencing input was peripheral blood or thyroid tissue (not recorded which). The source is a woman aged 18-30 years with Graves' hyperthyroidism.

The chain has TRBV5-1 and TRBJ1-3; the match to TRBD1 covers 8 bases. The CDR3 has 16 residues. Trimming at V came to 4 bases and at J to 0 bases, leaving 6 bases not matched to a gene. Germline V lookup: CDR1 SGHRS, CDR2 YFSETQ. The CDR3 nucleotides read TGCGCCAGCAGCGGCTCGGGACAGGCCTCTGGAAACACCATATATTTT. Encoded protein: CASSGSGQASGNTIYF.

This clonotype was found many times. J is TRBJ1-2 and V is TRBV7-9, with D unresolved. Looked up from germline, CDR1 is SEHNR and CDR2 is FQNEAQ (reference sequence). There are 13 residues in the CDR3. Trimming left V 2 bases short and J 6 bases short, with 10 bases between. This CDR3 reads CASSLMAEDGYTF. The CDR3 bases are TGTGCCAGCAGCTTAATGGCAGAAGATGGCTACACCTTC.

The sample holds a few counts of this clonotype. In nucleotides, the CDR3 is TGCAGTGCTCCGGGGCCAGGGCTCCAAGAGACCCAGTACTTC. Its translation: CSAPGPGLQETQYF. This chain links TRBV20-1 with TRBJ2-5; D could derive from TRBD1 or TRBD2 (5 bases each). Trimming removed 5 bases at V and 1 base at J, with 14 bases between. The germline V gene encodes CDR1 DFQATT and CDR2 SNEGSKA (reference sequence). The CDR3 is 14 amino acids.

This clonotype was picked up a small number of times. The chain recombines TRBV7-9 with TRBJ1-4; no definite D call. Germline V lookup: CDR1 SEHNR, CDR2 FQNEAQ (reference sequence). CDR3 length equals 15 residues. Trimming removed 6 bases at V and 4 bases at J, with 15 bases between. The CDR3 here is CASRPLSTRNEKLFF. Here the CDR3 DNA reads TGTGCCAGCAGGCCACTTTCGACCCGTAATGAAAAACTGTTTTTT.

The rearrangement uses TRBV20-1 and TRBJ1-4; D not resolved. The CDR3 sequence is 14 residues long. Germline V CDR1 and CDR2: DFQATT, SNEGSKA (reference sequence). The V end lost 6 bases, the J end lost 7 bases, and 18 bases lay between the germline ends. The CDR3, as DNA: TGCAGTGCCGAGTCCGCGGGAGGTGGTGAAAAACTGTTTTTT. Its protein product is CSAESAGGGEKLFF.

A few counts support this clonotype. The chain couples TRBV7-2 to TRBJ1-1; D ambiguous. CDR3 length: 13 residues. The germline gives CDR1 SGHTA, CDR2 FQGNSA. V lost 1 base and J lost 7, with 10 bases in between. Here the CDR3 reads CASSLDLGVEAFF. The DNA for the CDR3 is TGTGCCAGCAGCTTAGATCTTGGCGTTGAAGCTTTCTTT.

This clonotype has only a few counts. The chain uses TRBV25-1 and TRBJ1-2; no definite D call. Germline assignment: CDR1 MGHDK and CDR2 SYGVNS. Trimming stripped 8 bases from V and 4 bases from J, with 14 bases between. There are 13 residues in the CDR3. DNA for the CDR3: TGTGCCAGCGTTGAAGGAGTGGGCTATGGCTACACCTTC. Translated: CASVEGVGYGYTF.

V usage is TRBV7-6 and J usage is TRBJ2-7; 11 bases agree with TRBD2. The J segment lost 2 bases and the V segment lost 5 bases, leaving 5 bases of the junction unmatched. The CDR3 extends over 15 amino acids. Germline V lookup: CDR1 SGHVS, CDR2 FNYEAQ. Here the CDR3 reads CASSLYSGGAYEQYF. CDR3 nucleotide sequence: TGTGCCAGCAGCCTGTATAGCGGGGGGGCCTACGAGCAGTACTTC.

This clonotype was counted at least ten times. The chain couples TRBV24-1 to TRBJ2-5; D possibly corresponds to TRBD2 (6 bases). Germline V gives CDR1 KGHDR, CDR2 SFDVKD. The CDR3 consists of 15 residues. Trimming pared 2 bases from V and 0 bases from J, leaving 9 bases between. The CDR3 reads CATSDYRDYQETQYF. For the CDR3, the DNA is TGTGCCACCAGTGATTACCGGGACTACCAAGAGACCCAGTACTTC.

The gene calls are TRBV12-3 or TRBV12-4 and TRBJ2-7; maybe TRBD1 (7 bases). V was trimmed by 6 bases and J by 4 bases, leaving 13 bases between them. The CDR3 is made up of 13 amino acids. The CDR3 reads CASSQGGDYEQYF. CDR3 DNA: TGTGCCAGCAGCCAGGGGGGAGATTACGAGCAGTACTTC.

This clonotype was seen a few times. The rearrangement uses TRBV5-1 and TRBJ1-1; D perhaps matches TRBD1 (5 bases). Germline CDR1 reads SGHRS; CDR2 reads YFSETQ. The CDR3 extends over 14 amino acids. The V end lost 1 base, the J end lost 0 bases, and 7 bases lay between the germline ends. In DNA, the CDR3 is TGCGCCAGCAGCTTGTGGGGCTTGAACACTGAAGCTTTCTTT. This codes for CASSLWGLNTEAFF.

The chain recombines TRBV18 with TRBJ1-2; tentatively, D is TRBD1 (5 bases). This CDR3 comprises 15 residues. Between the trimmed V and J ends, which lost 3 bases and 3 bases, there was a span of 14 bases. Germline V gene data show CDR1 as KGHSH and CDR2 as LQKENI. CDR3 nucleotide sequence: TGTGCCAGCTCACCGCAGCTAATGGGGGACTATGGCTACACCTTC. Protein sequence: CASSPQLMGDYGYTF.

Many counts were recorded for this clonotype. J is TRBJ1-1 and V is TRBV7-9; D remains unclear. Germline V gene sequence: CDR1 SEHNR, CDR2 FQNEAQ (reference sequence). The ends were cut back, 1 base at V and 3 bases at J, with 3 bases in the middle. The length of the CDR3 is 12 residues. The CDR3 protein is CASSLGYTEAFF. Written as DNA, the CDR3 is TGTGCCAGCAGCTTAGGGTACACTGAAGCTTTCTTT.

The genes are TRBV24-1 and TRBJ1-2, with a tentative D call TRBD1 (6 bases). The germline gives CDR1 KGHDR, CDR2 SFDVKD. The ends were cut back, 2 bases at V and 5 bases at J, with 14 bases in the middle. The CDR3 contains 15 residues. The CDR3 DNA sequence: TGTGCCACCAGTGATTCAGGGGTCTTCGGTTATGGCTACACCTTC. Its translation is CATSDSGVFGYGYTF.

This chain joins TRBV15 and TRBJ2-7, with 11 bases fitting TRBD1. Germline assignment: CDR1 LNHNV and CDR2 YYDKDF (reference sequence). After removal of 3 bases from V and 5 bases from J, the junction contained 6 bases not matched to a gene. This CDR3 comprises 15 residues. In DNA form, the CDR3 reads TGTGCCACCAGCAGGGCCGGGACAGGGGGAAACGAGCAGTACTTC. This sequence encodes CATSRAGTGGNEQYF.